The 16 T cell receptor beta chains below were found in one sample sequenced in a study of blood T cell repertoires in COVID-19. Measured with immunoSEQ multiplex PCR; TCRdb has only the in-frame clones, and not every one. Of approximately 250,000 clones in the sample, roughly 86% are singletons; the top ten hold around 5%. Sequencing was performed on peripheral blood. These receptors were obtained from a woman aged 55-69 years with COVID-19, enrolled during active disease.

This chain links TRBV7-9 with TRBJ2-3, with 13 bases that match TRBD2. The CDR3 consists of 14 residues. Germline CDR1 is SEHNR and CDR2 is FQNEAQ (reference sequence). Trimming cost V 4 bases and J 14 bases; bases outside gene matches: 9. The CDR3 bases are TGTGCCAGCAGCTCGTCCGGGACTAGCGGGAAAAGGTATTTT. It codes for CASSSSGTSGKRYF.

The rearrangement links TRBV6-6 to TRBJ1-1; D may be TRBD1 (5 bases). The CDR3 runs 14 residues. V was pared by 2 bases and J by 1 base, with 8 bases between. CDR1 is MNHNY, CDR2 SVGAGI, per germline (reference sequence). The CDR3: CASSYGGANTEAFF. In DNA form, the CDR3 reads TGTGCCAGCAGTTACGGTGGGGCGAACACTGAAGCTTTCTTT.

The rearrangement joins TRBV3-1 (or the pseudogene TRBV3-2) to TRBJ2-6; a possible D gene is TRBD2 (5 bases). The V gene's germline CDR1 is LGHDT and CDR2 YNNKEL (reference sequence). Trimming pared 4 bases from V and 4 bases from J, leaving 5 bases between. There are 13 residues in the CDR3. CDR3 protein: CASSPGGANVLTF. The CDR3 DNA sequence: TGTGCCAGCAGCCCGGGGGGGGCCAACGTCCTGACTTTC.

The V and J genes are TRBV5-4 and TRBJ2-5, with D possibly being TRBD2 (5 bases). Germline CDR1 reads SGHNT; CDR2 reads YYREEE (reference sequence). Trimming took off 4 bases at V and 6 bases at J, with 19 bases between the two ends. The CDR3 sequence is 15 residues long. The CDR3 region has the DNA TGTGCCAGCAGCCAACCCCGGGGAGAAGGGAAGACCCAGTACTTC. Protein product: CASSQPRGEGKTQYF.

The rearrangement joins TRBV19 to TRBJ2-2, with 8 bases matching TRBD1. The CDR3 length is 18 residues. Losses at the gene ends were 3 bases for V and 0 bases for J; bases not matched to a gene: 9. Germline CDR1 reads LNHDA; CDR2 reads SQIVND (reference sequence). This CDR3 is CASSIFGTGAANTGELFF. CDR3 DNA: TGTGCCAGTAGTATCTTTGGGACAGGTGCTGCGAACACCGGGGAGCTGTTTTTT.

For the CDR3, the DNA is TGTGCCAGCAGGAGAGAGCTGGGGGCAACTGGGGCCAACGTCCTGACTTTC. Encoded protein: CASRRELGATGANVLTF. This sequence joins TRBV9 and TRBJ2-6, with D possibly being TRBD1 (6 bases). The germline CDR1 and CDR2 sequences are SGDLS and YYNGEE. With 5 bases removed from V and 2 bases from J, the gap between germline ends came to 17 bases. This CDR3 has 17 amino acids.

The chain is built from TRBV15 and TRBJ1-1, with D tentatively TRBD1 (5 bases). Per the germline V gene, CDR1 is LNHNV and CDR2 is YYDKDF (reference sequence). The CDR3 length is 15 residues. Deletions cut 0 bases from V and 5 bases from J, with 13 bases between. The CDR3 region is CATSRDGRGETEAFF. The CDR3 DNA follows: TGTGCCACCAGCAGAGATGGTAGGGGTGAGACTGAAGCTTTCTTT.

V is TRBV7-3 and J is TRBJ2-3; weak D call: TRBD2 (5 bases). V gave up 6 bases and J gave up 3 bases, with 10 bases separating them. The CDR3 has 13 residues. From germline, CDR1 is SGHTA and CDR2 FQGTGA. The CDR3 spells CASRPGETDTQYF. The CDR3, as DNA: TGTGCCAGCAGACCCGGGGAGACAGATACGCAGTATTTT.

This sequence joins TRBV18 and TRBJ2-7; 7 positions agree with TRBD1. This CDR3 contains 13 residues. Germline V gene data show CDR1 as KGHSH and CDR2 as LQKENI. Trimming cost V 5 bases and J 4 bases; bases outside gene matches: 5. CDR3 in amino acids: CASSGTRGYEQYF. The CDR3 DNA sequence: TGTGCCAGCTCAGGGACCAGGGGGTACGAGCAGTACTTC.

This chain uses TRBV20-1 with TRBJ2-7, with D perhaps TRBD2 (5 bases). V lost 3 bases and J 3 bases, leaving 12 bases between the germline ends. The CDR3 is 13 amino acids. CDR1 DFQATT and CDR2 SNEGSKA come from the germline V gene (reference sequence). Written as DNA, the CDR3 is TGCAGTGCTAGTCGAGGGTTGGTCTACGAGCAGTACTTC. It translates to CSASRGLVYEQYF.

CDR3 DNA: TGCAGCGTTGTTTATGGGACAGGGGGCAACGAGCAGTACTTC. Its translation is CSVVYGTGGNEQYF. The chain joins TRBV29-1 to TRBJ2-7, with TRBD1 matching over 12 bases. This CDR3 is built from 14 residues. V dropped 4 bases and J dropped 5; count of bases not matched to a gene: 6. CDR1 is SQVTM and CDR2 is ANQGSEA in the germline V gene.

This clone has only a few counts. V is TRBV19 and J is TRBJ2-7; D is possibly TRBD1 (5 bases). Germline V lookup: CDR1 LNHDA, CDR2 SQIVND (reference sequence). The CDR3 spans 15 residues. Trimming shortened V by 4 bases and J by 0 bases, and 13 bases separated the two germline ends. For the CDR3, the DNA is TGTGCCAGTAGTACCTCGACAGTTCCCTCCTACGAGCAGTACTTC. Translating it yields CASSTSTVPSYEQYF.

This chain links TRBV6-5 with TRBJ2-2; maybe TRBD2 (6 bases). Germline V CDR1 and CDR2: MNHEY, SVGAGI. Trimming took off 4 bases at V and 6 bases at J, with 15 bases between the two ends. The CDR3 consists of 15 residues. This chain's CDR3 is CASSLRPGVAGELFF. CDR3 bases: TGTGCCAGCAGTTTGAGGCCGGGGGTAGCCGGGGAGCTGTTTTTT.

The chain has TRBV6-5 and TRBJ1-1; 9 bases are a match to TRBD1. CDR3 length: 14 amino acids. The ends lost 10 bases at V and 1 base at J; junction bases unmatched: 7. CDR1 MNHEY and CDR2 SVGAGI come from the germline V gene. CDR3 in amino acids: CAIEGQGWNTEAFF. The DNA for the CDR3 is TGTGCCATAGAGGGACAGGGTTGGAACACTGAAGCTTTCTTT.

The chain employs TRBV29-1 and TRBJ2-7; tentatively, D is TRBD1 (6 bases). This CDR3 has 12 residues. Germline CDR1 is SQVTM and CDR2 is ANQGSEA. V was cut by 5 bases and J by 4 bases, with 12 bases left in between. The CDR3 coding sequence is TGCAGCGTTCAGGGGATAATGTACGAGCAGTACTTC. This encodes CSVQGIMYEQYF.

CDR3 in DNA: TGTGCCAGCAGCCGAGGGGCTGACCCACGGAGGGAGCCCCAGCATTTT. Its protein is CASSRGADPRREPQHF. The gene calls are TRBV3-1 (or the pseudogene TRBV3-2) and TRBJ1-5, with D possibly TRBD1 on 5 matching bases. CDR1 is LGHDT, CDR2 YNNKEL, per germline (reference sequence). V lost 4 bases and J 8 bases, leaving 21 bases between the germline ends. The CDR3 has 16 residues.